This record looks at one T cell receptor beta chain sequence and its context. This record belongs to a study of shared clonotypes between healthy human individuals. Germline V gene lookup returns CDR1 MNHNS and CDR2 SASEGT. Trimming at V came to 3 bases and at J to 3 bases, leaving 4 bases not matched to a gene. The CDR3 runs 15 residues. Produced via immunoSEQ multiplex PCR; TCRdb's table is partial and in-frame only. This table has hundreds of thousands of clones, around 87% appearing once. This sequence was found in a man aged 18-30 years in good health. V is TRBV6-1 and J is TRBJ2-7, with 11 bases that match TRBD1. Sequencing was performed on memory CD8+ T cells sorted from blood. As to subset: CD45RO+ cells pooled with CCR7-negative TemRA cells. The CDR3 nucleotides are TGTGCCAGCAGTGATATCGGGACAGGGGGCTACGAGCAGTACTTC. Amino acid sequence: CASSDIGTGGYEQYF.